This T cell receptor beta chain originates from a study of control samples from healthy donors and cancer patients. Clones were sequenced by immunoSEQ multiplex PCR, and TCRdb holds only the in-frame ones, with some missing. The table shows about 140,000 clones, with roughly nine tenths occurring only once. The CDR3 is 15 residues long. With 7 bases clipped from V and 0 bases from J, the junction kept 9 bases outside the gene matches. Germline V gene lookup returns CDR1 MDHEN and CDR2 SYDVKM. The chain couples TRBV28 to TRBJ2-7; 7 bases fit TRBD1. This sequence originates from a young woman in good health. The sequenced sample consisted of blood. The CDR3: CASNLGGGGSYEQYF. The CDR3 DNA follows: TGTGCCAGCAACTTAGGGGGCGGAGGCTCCTACGAGCAGTACTTC.